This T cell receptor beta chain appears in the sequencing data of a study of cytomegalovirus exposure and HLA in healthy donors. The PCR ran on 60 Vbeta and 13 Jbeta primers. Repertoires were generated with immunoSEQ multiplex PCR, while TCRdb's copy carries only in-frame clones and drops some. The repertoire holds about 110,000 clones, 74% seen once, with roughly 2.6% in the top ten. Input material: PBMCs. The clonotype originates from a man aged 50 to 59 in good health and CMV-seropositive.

CDR3 loop: CASSPGQGQGGRYGYTF. CDR3 sequence (DNA): TGCGCCAGCAGCCCCGGTCAAGGACAGGGGGGAAGGTATGGCTACACCTTC. The J gene is TRBJ1-2, the V gene TRBV5-1; 10 bases agree with TRBD1. The CDR3 extends over 17 amino acids. V lost 4 bases to trimming and J lost 5 bases; unmatched junction nucleotides: 14. Germline V CDR1 and CDR2: SGHRS, YFSETQ.